The source of this TCR beta chain is a study of response to subunit inactivated influenza vaccine. The germline CDR1 and CDR2 sequences are DFQATT and SNEGSKA (reference sequence). V dropped 6 bases and J dropped 5; count of bases not matched to a gene: 5. This CDR3 has 12 residues. Whole-study findings and limits: Authors suggested each seasonal flu vaccination may recruit only limited numbers of new T cells.

In this sample, this clonotype turned up a few times. What it binds is unknown. One entry per CDR3 protein results from TCRdb running MiXCR on the RT-PCR reads. The repertoire consists of about 780,000 distinct CDR3 sequences, with around 18% occurring once and the leading ten covering 11%. This sequence was found in a man in his fifties or sixties who received an inactivated influenza vaccine. The chain has TRBV20-1 and TRBJ1-1; 8 bases fit TRBD1. The sequencing here drew on PBMCs from blood, taken less than 6 days after vaccination. In DNA form, the CDR3 reads TGCAGTGCCAACTACAGGGGGACTGAAGCTTTCTTT. This sequence encodes CSANYRGTEAFF.